This TCR beta chain was captured by sequencing in a study of T cell responses to AZD1222 COVID-19 vaccine. This table comes from immunoSEQ multiplex PCR, and its TCRdb copy is limited to in-frame clones, with some not included. The data show 100,000 to 120,000 clones, 88% seen once. Per germline, CDR1 MNHEY and CDR2 SVGAGI. Trimming removed 7 bases from V and 0 bases from J, with 9 bases in between. CDR3 size: 14 residues. The chain combines TRBV6-5 with TRBJ1-4, with no clear D. The material was peripheral blood, obtained on day 0 of AZD1222 vaccination. The TCR sequence derives from an adult in good health. CDR3 amino acids: CASMGATTNEKLFF. CDR3 nucleotide sequence: TGTGCCAGCATGGGCGCTACAACTAATGAAAAACTGTTTTTT.